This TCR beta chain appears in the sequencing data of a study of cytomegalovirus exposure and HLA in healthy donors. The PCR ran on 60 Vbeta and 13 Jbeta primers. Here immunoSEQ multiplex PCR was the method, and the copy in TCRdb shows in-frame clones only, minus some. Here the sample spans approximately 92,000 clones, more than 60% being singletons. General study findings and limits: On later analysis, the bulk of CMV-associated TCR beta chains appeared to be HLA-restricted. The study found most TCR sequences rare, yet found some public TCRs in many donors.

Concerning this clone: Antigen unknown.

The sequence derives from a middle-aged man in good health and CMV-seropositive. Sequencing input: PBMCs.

The DNA of the CDR3 is TGTGCCAGCAGCCCCCTAGGGGGGGGGAAATACAATGAGCAGTTCTTC. Amino acids: CASSPLGGGKYNEQFF. The chain combines TRBV9 with TRBJ2-1; possibly TRBD2 for D (7 bases). Between the trimmed V and J ends, which lost 4 bases and 4 bases, there was a span of 18 bases. The germline CDR1 and CDR2 sequences are SGDLS and YYNGEE. The CDR3 has 16 residues.